The 18 T cell receptor beta chains below were found in one sample sequenced in a study of shared clonotypes between healthy human individuals. The repertoire was sequenced with immunoSEQ multiplex PCR; TCRdb's copy has only in-frame clones and lacks some. The sample contains about 1.5 million clones, around 98% of which appear only once. Sequencing was carried out using naive CD4+ T cells sorted from blood. Subset noted: CD45RA+ positively selected. Receptors originate from a man aged 30-40 years in good health.

The chain carries TRBV9 and TRBJ2-2; D remains unclear. This CDR3 is built from 17 residues. Trimming cost V 0 bases and J 4 bases, with 16 bases left between them. Germline V CDR1 and CDR2: SGDLS, YYNGEE. CDR3 loop: CASSVVPDGSSTGELFF. The DNA for the CDR3 is TGTGCCAGCAGCGTAGTTCCCGATGGTAGTAGCACCGGGGAGCTGTTTTTT.

The chain employs TRBV7-2 and TRBJ1-5, with TRBD1 matching 8 bases. The CDR3 has 14 amino acids. Trimming cost V 2 bases and J 8 bases; bases outside gene matches: 5. CDR1 SGHTA and CDR2 FQGNSA come from the germline V gene. The CDR3 loop reads CASSLQGAEEPQHF. The CDR3 DNA sequence: TGTGCCAGCAGCTTACAGGGGGCGGAGGAGCCCCAGCATTTT.

The rearrangement uses TRBV13 and TRBJ2-7; D perhaps matches TRBD2 (6 bases). The CDR3 consists of 14 residues. V was cut by 5 bases and J by 6 bases, with 17 bases left in between. Germline V gives CDR1 PRHDT, CDR2 FYEKMQ (reference sequence). In nucleotides, the CDR3 is TGTGCCAGCAGCGTTTCCGGGACTCTTCTCGAGCAGTACTTC. Translating gives CASSVSGTLLEQYF.

The chain uses TRBV30 and TRBJ2-3; no clear D gene. The CDR3 runs 13 residues. V gave up 4 bases and J gave up 0 bases, with 8 bases separating them. Germline V gene sequence: CDR1 GTSNPN, CDR2 SVGIG (reference sequence). The CDR3 coding sequence is TGTGCCTGGACGGGCAGTAGCACAGATACGCAGTATTTT. This codes for CAWTGSSTDTQYF.

The rearrangement joins TRBV27 to TRBJ2-7; TRBD1 agrees at 10 bases. This CDR3 is built from 15 residues. After removal of 6 bases from V and 3 bases from J, the junction contained 8 bases not matched to a gene. Germline V gene sequence: CDR1 MNHEY, CDR2 SMNVEV (reference sequence). In nucleotides, the CDR3 is TGTGCCAGCAGGCGCGGGACAGGGGTTGGCTACGAGCAGTACTTC. Translated: CASRRGTGVGYEQYF.

The gene calls are TRBV27 and TRBJ2-5; possible D gene TRBD1, 6 bases. Per the germline V gene, CDR1 is MNHEY and CDR2 is SMNVEV (reference sequence). The CDR3 extends over 19 amino acids. The germline V and J ends were trimmed by 5 bases and 12 bases, with 37 bases remaining between them. The CDR3 protein is CASSRGLTGLYPRGSQEYF. Here the CDR3 DNA reads TGTGCCAGCAGTCGGGGTTTGACAGGCCTTTACCCAAGAGGGTCACAGGAGTACTTC.

The rearrangement links TRBV7-2 to TRBJ2-7; D possibly uses TRBD1 or TRBD2 (5 bases each). Germline assignment: CDR1 SGHTA and CDR2 FQGNSA. The CDR3 contains 14 residues. With 5 bases removed from V and 4 bases from J, the gap between germline ends came to 15 bases. The CDR3 DNA is TGTGCCAGCAGCAAGGGACCGATAGGATACGAGCAGTACTTC. Amino acids: CASSKGPIGYEQYF.

The chain links TRBV2 to TRBJ1-4; D might be TRBD1 (5 bases). The germline V gene encodes CDR1 SNHLY and CDR2 FYNNEI. The ends were cut back, 5 bases at V and 6 bases at J, with 16 bases in the middle. The CDR3 consists of 15 residues. The CDR3 spells CASSHHQGHDEKLFF. For the CDR3, the DNA is TGTGCCAGCAGTCACCACCAGGGTCATGATGAAAAACTGTTTTTT. Complete variable domain (other parts from reference TRBV2 and TRBJ1-4): EPEVTQTPSHQVTQMGQEVILRCVPISNHLYFYWYRQILGQKVEFLVSFYNNEISEKSEIFDDQFSVERPDGSNFTLKIRSTKLEDSAMYFCASSHHQGHDEKLFFGSGTQLSVL.

The CDR3 region has the DNA TGTGCCAGCAGCTTGATTGGCGGAACATACAATGAGCAGTTCTTC. It codes for CASSLIGGTYNEQFF. V gene TRBV5-4 combines with J gene TRBJ2-1; D gene unclear. This CDR3 spans 15 amino acids. The germline V and J ends were trimmed by 1 base and 4 bases, with 12 bases remaining between them. Germline CDR1 and CDR2: SGHNT and YYREEE (reference sequence).

CDR3 loop: CASSLRDGVNQPQHF. CDR3 coding DNA: TGCGCCAGCAGCCTGAGGGACGGCGTGAATCAGCCCCAGCATTTT. This chain connects TRBV4-1 to TRBJ1-5; TRBD1 might be the D (5 bases). Germline V gene sequence: CDR1 MGHRA, CDR2 YSYEKL. V lost 4 bases, J lost 4 bases, and 14 bases lay in between. The CDR3 sequence is 15 residues long.

To note about this clone: Different DNA sequences within this sample yield the same CDR3. The chain links TRBV7-9 to TRBJ2-3; 14 bases match TRBD2. Germline CDR1 SEHNR, CDR2 FQNEAQ (reference sequence). This CDR3 has 16 residues. V lost 1 base, J lost 3 bases, and 0 bases stayed unmatched. The CDR3 coding sequence is TGTGCCAGCAGCTTAGGGACTAGCGGGAGGACAGATACGCAGTATTTT. It yields the protein CASSLGTSGRTDTQYF. Based on the CDR3 plus reference TRBV7-9 and TRBJ2-3, the full variable domain is DTGVSQNPRHKITKRGQNVTFRCDPISEHNRLYWYRQTLGQGPEFLTYFQNEAQLEKSRLLSDRFSAERPKGSFSTLEIQRTEQGDSAMYLCASSLGTSGRTDTQYFGPGTRLTVL.

Details on this clone: One end of the junction varies from germline; a read error may be responsible. The J gene is TRBJ2-1, the V gene TRBV9; 9 bases agree with TRBD2. Germline V gives CDR1 SGDLS, CDR2 YYNGEE. The CDR3 runs 18 residues. CDR3 sequence reads: CASSSNVAGGNSFNEQFF. CDR3 coding DNA: TGTGCCAGCAGCTCGAATGTGGCGGGAGGGAACTCCTTCAATGAGCAGTTCTTC. The full variable domain, completed using reference TRBV9 and TRBJ2-1, is DSGVTQTPKHLITATGQRVTLRCSPRSGDLSVYWYQQSLDQGLQFLIQYYNGEERAKGNILERFSAQQFPDLHSELNLSSLELGDSALYFCASSSNVAGGNSFNEQFFGPGTRLTVL.

The rearrangement uses TRBV15 and TRBJ2-6; 9 bases are a match to TRBD1. This CDR3 is built from 20 residues. V lost 2 bases, J lost 0 bases, and 11 bases stayed unmatched. The germline V gene encodes CDR1 LNHNV and CDR2 YYDKDF (reference sequence). CDR3 sequence (DNA): TGTGCCACCAGCAGACGGGACAGGGCGATAGAATTCTCTGGGGCCAACGTCCTGACTTTC. Its translation is CATSRRDRAIEFSGANVLTF.

The chain links TRBV18 to TRBJ2-7, with D hard to call. V lost 3 bases and J 3 bases, leaving 12 bases between the germline ends. Germline V gene data show CDR1 as KGHSH and CDR2 as LQKENI. This CDR3 is 14 amino acids long. In nucleotides, the CDR3 is TGTGCCAGCTCACCGATAGACGGAATCTACGAGCAGTACTTC. Residues: CASSPIDGIYEQYF.

This chain links TRBV27 with TRBJ2-3; 8 nucleotides agree with TRBD1. The CDR3 is made up of 18 amino acids. Germline-derived CDR1 and CDR2 are MNHEY and SMNVEV (reference sequence). The trim removed 1 base at V and 5 bases at J, leaving 14 bases unmatched. The DNA of the CDR3 is TGTGCCAGCAGTTTATTCCCCCTCGGACAGGGACGTGGAGATACGCAGTATTTT. This encodes CASSLFPLGQGRGDTQYF.

The rearrangement links TRBV11-2 to TRBJ2-7; 10 positions match TRBD1. The germline CDR1 and CDR2 sequences are SGHAT and FQNNGV. The CDR3 has 16 amino acids. J gave up 2 bases and V 4 bases, and 8 bases lay outside the gene matches. The CDR3 here is CASSSPRDRGTYEQYF. The CDR3 nucleotides read TGTGCCAGCAGCTCGCCCCGGGACAGGGGCACCTACGAGCAGTACTTC.

This clone came up once. The chain has TRBV7-9 and TRBJ2-1; D possibly corresponds to TRBD2 (6 bases). With 4 bases removed from V and 0 bases from J, the gap between germline ends came to 13 bases. The CDR3 contains 16 residues. Germline CDR1 SEHNR, CDR2 FQNEAQ (reference sequence). CDR3 region: CASSSAGSPSYNEQFF. The CDR3 DNA is TGTGCCAGCAGCTCCGCCGGGAGTCCCTCCTACAATGAGCAGTTCTTC.

DNA for the CDR3: TGTGCCAGCAGCTTGGCCAAGCTTCCCCTAGCGGGAGGAGGCACCGGGGAGCTGTTTTTT. It translates to CASSLAKLPLAGGGTGELFF. This rearrangement joins TRBV5-4 to TRBJ2-2, with 11 bases matching TRBD2. The CDR3 is 20 amino acids. J gave up 4 bases and V 0 bases, and 14 bases lay outside the gene matches. Germline values: CDR1 SGHNT, CDR2 YYREEE (reference sequence).